This T cell receptor (beta chain) was recorded in a study of OX40 agonist ivuxolimab in advanced cancers. General notes on the study: Ivuxolimab was a fully human IgG2 agonistic monoclonal antibody targeting the costimulatory receptor OX40 (CD134). Of the roughly 54 dose-escalation patients, hepatocellular carcinoma was present in some 19, melanoma in around 15, renal cell carcinoma in 9 and head and neck cancer in 9. In the dose-escalation cohort, around 80% of patients were male, and the mean age was roughly 56 years with a range of roughly 20 to 85. Intravenous ivuxolimab was administered to patients every 2 weeks at six dose levels: 0.01, 0.1, 0.3, 1.5, 3 and 10 mg/kg. The monotherapy dose-escalation portion (N ≈ 55 patients) of the phase I ivuxolimab trial is reported in the paper. Partial responses occurred in three dose-escalation patients: two with cutaneous melanoma and one with hepatocellular carcinoma. Peripheral TCRbeta sequencing was intended to test whether TCR sequence diversity was altered and clonal T-cell expansion was caused by ivuxolimab. Prior anti-PD-1, anti-PD-L1 or anti-CTLA-4 therapy was permitted, and checkpoint inhibitors had been received by under 50% of dose-escalation patients. General study outcomes and caveats: Low levels of normalized T-cell clonal expansion were also seen in some patients who did not respond. The antigen specificity of the clonally expanded peripheral T cells was not determined. After ivuxolimab, expanded clones were on average more numerous among CD8+ T cells than among CD4+ T cells. At doses from 0.1 to 3.0 mg/kg, clonal expansion was seen in both CD4+ and CD8+ blood T cells between baseline and week 6. In the 0.1-3.0 mg/kg groups, partial responders were among the patients with the lowest normalized peripheral clonal expansion, particularly in CD8+ T cells.

Genomic DNA was isolated from the sorted cells so that the TCRbeta CDR3 region could be sequenced. The immunoSEQ Assay was used to sequence the TCRbeta CDR3 regions. The table comes from immuneACCESS by way of TCRdb, which keeps in-frame sequences with V and J called. Part of the clones is missing from these tables; in studies checked, under half for an unresolved V gene and the rest for unknown reasons. This sample lists about 19,000 clones; under 90% were detected once. Around 14% of the sample comes from the top ten. Patients with a history of autoimmune disease or receiving systemic immunosuppression were excluded from the trial. Peripheral blood for TCR sequencing was drawn from every dose cohort at baseline, at cycle 4 day 1 and at cycle 7 day 1. The samples were drawn from a first-in-human, open-label, multicenter phase I dose-escalation trial of ivuxolimab. Adults with locally advanced or metastatic melanoma, renal cell, hepatocellular, or head and neck squamous cell carcinoma were enrolled in the trial. Before TCR sequencing, CD4+ T cells and CD8+ T cells from peripheral blood were sorted into separate populations.

On this clone: This clone's antigen is unknown. Qualities for individual bases were not recorded, and no much larger clone is one base off.

V sheds 6 bases and J sheds 3 bases, leaving 16 bases between their ends. Including the terminal cysteine and phenylalanine, the CDR3 comprises 15 residues. Only CDR3 DNA is held: 45 bases, read in frame from base 1. From the germline V gene, CDR1 is SGHTS and CDR2 is YDEGEE. The sequencing used CD4+ or CD8+ T cells sorted from blood, collected in a trial of the OX40 agonist ivuxolimab. The sequence derives from an adult with an advanced solid tumor such as melanoma, head and neck, liver or kidney cancer. Recombination connected TRBV5-8 to TRBJ2-1; no D gene can be assigned with confidence. The CDR3 sequence is CASILGPRDYNEQFF. The bases read TGTGCCAGCATCCTCGGACCTAGGGACTACAATGAGCAGTTCTTC.